This TCR beta chain emerged from a study of early T cells in non-severe SARS-CoV-2 infection (dated by TCRdb to about 2021). Looking at the study overall: Because TCR sequencing relied on bulk RNA taken from unsorted whole blood, pairing of alpha and beta chains was not possible.

Measured from the cysteine to the phenylalanine, the CDR3 is 13 residues long. Solely the CDR3 DNA is kept, with 39 bases framed from the first base. The V end loses 1 base and the J end loses 6 bases, and a stretch of 6 bases separates them. CDR1 LGHDT and CDR2 YNNKEL are derived from the germline V gene (reference sequence). A case-control design nested within a healthcare worker cohort in London, UK, was used, with weekly nasopharyngeal swab PCR tests and blood sampling performed. Between 23 and 31 March 2020, the week of the UK lockdown, healthcare workers were enrolled and then followed up weekly for as long as 16 weeks. The research as a whole found: VDJdb matching was skewed toward anti-spike CD8 responses, so virus-specific expansions were likely underestimated and private and CD4 specificities were missed.

The library came from 5' RACE. Instrument used: NextSeq 500. In the TCR library protocol, unique molecular identifiers were attached to individual cDNA molecules to correct for PCR bias and sequencing error. Sequencing covered both TCR alpha and beta chains, and within each sample the abundances of alpha and beta sequences were tightly co-correlated. As for how the authors treated the data: Decombinator V4 was used to perform V gene, J gene and CDR3 annotation of TCR sequences. Expanded TCRs were defined as changing significantly between any two time points under a Poisson model with p below 0.0001. TCR abundances were normalised to the total number of TCRs sequenced in each sample and reported as counts per million. MAIT TCRs were defined by TRAV1-2 paired with TRAJ12, TRAJ20 or TRAJ33, and iNKT TCRs by TRAV10 paired with TRAJ18. A search of VDJdb, accessed on 1 November 2021, was run for TCRs annotated to CMV, EBV and SARS-CoV-2, with TCRs annotated for multiple antigens excluded. TCRdb reprocessing: public reads trimmed at Q25 with fastp, clones called with MiXCR, in-frame beta chains kept. CDR3 protein duplicates are merged, each entry listing the most common genes and DNA. TCRdb's processing, not the authors', yielded these V and J calls. This sample lists fewer than 75,000 distinct CDR3 sequences; 20% to 25% were detected once. 16% of the sample lies in the top ten.

This clonotype was counted a few times. Its antigen is not yet known. There are no base qualities to consult, and no much larger clone falls within one base. The rearranged chain carries TRBV3-1 and TRBJ2-2; a confident D gene designation cannot be given. This material consisted of whole blood, taken at baseline. The source is an adult who was a healthcare worker with PCR-confirmed SARS-CoV-2 infection or an uninfected control (not recorded which). The nucleotide sequence is given as TGTGCCAGCAGCCAAGCTTTGGCCGGGGAGCTGTTTTTT. Its protein product is CASSQALAGELFF.